This T cell receptor (beta chain) was sequenced during a study of blood T cell repertoires in COVID-19. Study at large: Italy, Spain and the United States were the sources of the convalescent and acute COVID-19 samples.

Methods used by the authors: Amplified reference gene primers provided the basis for estimating nucleated cell counts. The repertoire was sequenced with immunoSEQ multiplex PCR; TCRdb's copy has only in-frame clones and lacks some. V and J calls plus clone size are reproduced from that table; the DNA served to infer D and trimming. Of 250,000 to 350,000 clones listed, 89% are singletons. CDR3 length: 13 residues. Trimming left V 7 bases short and J 10 bases short, with 17 bases between. The germline V gene encodes CDR1 SGHAT and CDR2 FQNNGV. The origin of this receptor is a woman in her sixties or seventies with acute or convalescent COVID-19. J is TRBJ2-1 and V is TRBV11-2; D is perhaps TRBD1 (6 bases). The sequenced material came from peripheral blood. The CDR3 DNA follows: TGTGCCAGCACCTTTGGCCTCGGGACAGAGCAGTTCTTC. This translates into CASTFGLGTEQFF.